The 10 T cell receptor beta chains below come from one sample, sequenced in a study of identifying expanded T cells in peripheral blood (dated by TCRdb to about 2019). Library method: the immunoSEQ multiplex PCR assay. This immuneACCESS table, as held by TCRdb, lists in-frame sequences with V and J called but not all clones. Of the missing ones, under half trace to an unresolved V gene in checked studies; the others have no known cause. For this sample there are about 100,000 clones; over 75% appear just once. Around 5% of the sample rests with the top ten. Sequenced sample: blood. These receptors were collected from a person aged 18 to 75 in good health.

V usage is TRBV2 and J usage is TRBJ1-6; D unclear. CDR1 and CDR2 from the germline V gene are SNHLY and FYNNEI. The ends were cut back, 4 bases at V and 10 bases at J, with 11 bases in the middle. The CDR3 is 13 residues long. The CDR3 loop reads CASSVLVQSPLHF. CDR3 bases: TGTGCCAGCAGTGTTTTGGTTCAGTCACCCCTCCACTTT.

The genes are TRBV7-2 and TRBJ2-7, with 8 bases identical to TRBD2. The V segment lost 1 base and the J segment 2 bases; nucleotides outside the gene matches: 4. Germline CDR1 SGHTA, CDR2 FQGNSA. This CDR3 has 15 amino acids. CDR3: CASSLESGRTYEQYF. For the CDR3, the DNA is TGTGCCAGCAGCTTAGAGAGCGGGAGAACCTACGAGCAGTACTTC.

V gene TRBV11-3 combines with J gene TRBJ2-4, with 7 bases fitting TRBD2. V lost 5 bases and J lost 0; bases outside the gene matches: 7. The CDR3 spans 16 residues. The germline gives CDR1 SGHNT, CDR2 YENEEA. CDR3: CASSGGLDLAKNIQYF. The CDR3 coding sequence is TGTGCCAGCAGCGGAGGACTAGATCTAGCCAAAAACATTCAGTACTTC.

DNA for the CDR3: TGTGCCAGCTCACCACCGATAGCGGGGGGCAACAATGAGCAGTTCTTC. It encodes CASSPPIAGGNNEQFF. The chain is built from TRBV18 and TRBJ2-1, with 10 bases that match TRBD2. Germline CDR1 and CDR2: KGHSH and LQKENI. This CDR3 contains 16 residues. V was pared by 0 bases and J by 5 bases, with 4 bases of the junction left unmatched.

The V gene is TRBV4-3, the J gene TRBJ1-1; D is perhaps TRBD1 (5 bases). Germline loops: CDR1 LGHNA, CDR2 YSLEER. V shed 0 bases and J shed 7 bases, with 15 bases lying between them. CDR3 length equals 15 residues. In DNA, the CDR3 is TGCGCCAGCAGCCAAGATTCAAGTGCGACAGATGAAGCTTTCTTT. It yields the protein CASSQDSSATDEAFF.

V gene TRBV6-5 combines with J gene TRBJ1-1, with a weak D call TRBD1 (5 bases). V was cut by 2 bases and J by 1 base, with 14 bases left in between. The CDR3 spans 16 residues. Germline V gene sequence: CDR1 MNHEY, CDR2 SVGAGI. CDR3 nucleotides: TGTGCCAGCAGTTACGGCACGGGACGGACGAACACTGAAGCTTTCTTT. Protein sequence: CASSYGTGRTNTEAFF.

This rearrangement joins TRBV20-1 to TRBJ2-7; D tentatively reads TRBD1 or TRBD2 (5 bases each). CDR3 length: 11 residues. The germline V gene encodes CDR1 DFQATT and CDR2 SNEGSKA (reference sequence). Trimming removed 5 bases at V and 6 bases at J, with 11 bases between. The CDR3 loop is CSAQGAGEQYF. In DNA form, the CDR3 reads TGCAGTGCTCAGGGAGCCGGCGAGCAGTACTTC.

This rearrangement joins TRBV5-6 to TRBJ2-3; D may correspond to TRBD1 or TRBD2 (5 bases each). Trimming cost V 6 bases and J 3 bases, with 14 bases left between them. The CDR3 loop spans 14 amino acids. Germline-derived CDR1 and CDR2 are SGHDT and YYEEEE. The CDR3 nucleotides read TGTGCCAGCACCCGGGACGGCATTACAGATACGCAGTATTTT. This encodes CASTRDGITDTQYF. Full variable domain (missing parts from reference TRBV5-6 and TRBJ2-3): DAGVTQSPTHLIKTRGQQVTLRCSPKSGHDTVSWYQQALGQGPQFIFQYYEEEERQRGNFPDRFSGHQFPNYSSELNVNALLLGDSALYLCASTRDGITDTQYFGPGTRLTVL.

The table lists this clone with a few counts. This sequence joins TRBV6-1 and TRBJ1-6, with D maybe TRBD1 (5 bases). V shed 10 bases and J shed 7 bases, with 14 bases lying between them. This CDR3 comprises 13 residues. Germline CDR1 reads MNHNS; CDR2 reads SASEGT. The CDR3 spells CATCDSVNSPLHF. The DNA of the CDR3 is TGTGCCACCTGCGACAGTGTCAATTCACCCCTCCACTTT.

This clone appeared once. This rearrangement joins TRBV7-9 to TRBJ2-1, with unresolved D. The length of the CDR3 is 12 residues. Trimming cost V 5 bases and J 6 bases, with 8 bases left between them. Germline assignment: CDR1 SEHNR and CDR2 FQNEAQ (reference sequence). The CDR3: CASSRNSNEQFF. In DNA form, the CDR3 reads TGTGCCAGCAGCAGGAACTCCAATGAGCAGTTCTTC. The complete variable domain, with remaining parts taken from reference TRBV7-9 and TRBJ2-1, reads DTGVSQNPRHKITKRGQNVTFRCDPISEHNRLYWYRQTLGQGPEFLTYFQNEAQLEKSRLLSDRFSAERPKGSFSTLEIQRTEQGDSAMYLCASSRNSNEQFFGPGTRLTVL.